This passage covers 28 T cell receptor beta chains from one sample sequenced in a study of regulatory T cells in long-lasting Graves disease. Time point given: newly diagnosed GD, antithyroid drugs for less than 3 months. RNA from PBMCs was the source of the TCR library. To make TCR beta libraries, researchers used iRepertoire HTBI primers and Arm-PCR of CDR3 regions. Each CDR3 protein gets one entry after TCRdb re-called the multiplex PCR reads with MiXCR. In the table there are a few hundred thousand distinct CDR3 sequences, 14% of which are singletons. Separately, the same data were catalogued under a study of T cells in Graves' hyperthyroidism and ophthalmopathy.

The sequencing used peripheral blood mononuclear cells (PBMCs), collected at new diagnosis, from a patient treated with antithyroid drugs. The receptors derive from a woman aged 45 to 65 with Graves disease.

The gene calls are TRBV6-2 or TRBV6-3 and TRBJ2-7; possibly TRBD1 for D (5 bases). CDR1 MNHEY and CDR2 SVGEGT come from the germline V gene. V was cut by 5 bases and J by 4 bases, with 15 bases left in between. There are 14 residues in the CDR3. The CDR3 sequence is CASSETPRVYEQYF. CDR3 nucleotides: TGTGCCAGCAGTGAGACGCCCAGGGTTTACGAGCAGTACTTC.

The chain is built from TRBV19 and TRBJ1-2; a possible D gene is TRBD1 (6 bases). Looked up from germline, CDR1 is LNHDA and CDR2 is SQIVND (reference sequence). The CDR3 runs 11 residues. CDR3 residues: CCSFGGGGYTF. For the CDR3, the DNA is TGTTGTAGTTTCGGGGGCGGCGGCTACACCTTC.

This clonotype was seen at least ten times. The chain's CDR3 is CASSPDSHQPQHF. The CDR3 DNA reads as TGTGCCAGCAGTCCCGACAGCCATCAGCCCCAGCATTTT. This rearrangement joins TRBV28 to TRBJ1-5; D is perhaps TRBD1 (5 bases). This CDR3 contains 13 residues. Looked up from germline, CDR1 is MDHEN and CDR2 is SYDVKM. Between the trimmed V and J ends, which lost 5 bases and 5 bases, there was a span of 10 bases.

This clonotype was observed many times. The chain is built from TRBV3-1 and TRBJ2-3, with 10 bases that match TRBD2. V shed 2 bases and J 2 bases; nucleotides not matched to a gene: 4. There are 16 residues in the CDR3. CDR1 and CDR2 (germline): LGHDT, YNNKEL (reference sequence). CDR3 coding DNA: TGTGCCAGCAGCCAACTTAGCGGGGGGCCCACAGATACGCAGTATTTT. Translation: CASSQLSGGPTDTQYF.

This clonotype was recorded many times. This chain uses TRBV6-5 with TRBJ2-7; TRBD2 aligns across 9 bases. The CDR3 spans 16 residues. V gave up 0 bases and J gave up 1 base; unmatched junction bases: 4. Per germline, CDR1 MNHEY and CDR2 SVGAGI. Here the CDR3 reads CASSYSRLAESYEQYF. The CDR3 region has the DNA TGTGCCAGCAGTTACTCGCGACTAGCGGAATCCTACGAGCAGTACTTC.

The rearrangement links TRBV12-3 or TRBV12-4 to TRBJ2-3, with D possibly being TRBD1 or TRBD2 (5 bases each). The CDR3 consists of 15 residues. V was clipped by 5 bases and J by 0 bases, with 12 bases between them. The CDR3 sequence is CASSLEWGSTDTQYF. CDR3 coding DNA: TGTGCCAGCAGTCTTGAGTGGGGGAGCACAGATACGCAGTATTTT.

This clonotype has a handful of counts. The V call is TRBV6-2 or TRBV6-3, the J call TRBJ2-7; possible D gene TRBD1, 6 bases. The CDR3 has 15 amino acids. The germline gives CDR1 MNHEY, CDR2 SVGEGT. The V end lost 0 bases, the J end lost 3 bases, and 12 bases lay between the germline ends. CDR3 loop: CASSYSPHRDYEQYF. DNA of the CDR3: TGTGCCAGCAGTTACTCGCCCCACAGGGACTACGAGCAGTACTTC.

The chain recombines TRBV30 with TRBJ2-7, with 7 bases lining up with TRBD1. The CDR3 is 14 amino acids. The V segment lost 5 bases and the J segment 2 bases; nucleotides outside the gene matches: 9. Germline V gene lookup returns CDR1 GTSNPN and CDR2 SVGIG (reference sequence). Here the CDR3 reads CAWGAGTETYEQYF. CDR3 sequence (DNA): TGTGCCTGGGGGGCCGGGACAGAGACCTACGAGCAGTACTTC.

This clonotype was seen at least ten times. This chain joins TRBV27 and TRBJ2-7; the D gene could be TRBD1 or TRBD2 (5 bases each). V was trimmed by 6 bases and J by 3 bases, leaving 15 bases between them. Germline V CDR1 and CDR2: MNHEY, SMNVEV (reference sequence). This CDR3 is built from 14 residues. CDR3 nucleotide sequence: TGTGCCAGCAGCAACCAGGGACCGGACTACGAGCAGTACTTC. Its protein is CASSNQGPDYEQYF.

This clonotype was seen many times. The V and J genes are TRBV28 and TRBJ1-1, with TRBD1 matching 8 bases. The CDR3 is 14 residues long. J gave up 1 base and V 8 bases, and 6 bases lay outside the gene matches. Germline lookup yields CDR1 MDHEN and CDR2 SYDVKM. This CDR3 reads CASQTGQGNTEAFF. The CDR3 region has the DNA TGTGCCAGCCAAACCGGACAGGGGAACACTGAAGCTTTCTTT.

In regard to this clonotype: This may be a read error: a much more frequent sequence differs by one nucleotide. CDR3 amino acids: CAISEGQAAYNEQFF. CDR3 bases: TGCGCCATCAGCGAGGGACAGGCGGCCTACAATGAGCAGTTCTTC. The V and J genes are TRBV5-1 and TRBJ2-1, with 8 bases matching TRBD1. Germline CDR1 is SGHRS and CDR2 is YFSETQ. This CDR3 comprises 15 residues.

This clonotype was counted at least ten times. V and J are TRBV12-3 or TRBV12-4 and TRBJ1-2; TRBD1 agrees at 7 bases. J was trimmed by 7 bases and V by 5 bases; bases with no gene match: 16. This CDR3 contains 16 residues. The CDR3 protein is CASSPNARGANGGYTF. CDR3 nucleotide sequence: TGTGCCAGCAGTCCAAACGCCAGGGGGGCCAACGGTGGCTACACCTTC.

The chain links TRBV28 to TRBJ1-6; 10 bases agree with TRBD1. Germline assignment: CDR1 MDHEN and CDR2 SYDVKM. The J segment lost 7 bases and the V segment lost 7 bases, leaving 4 bases of the junction unmatched. The CDR3 extends over 14 amino acids. Written as DNA, the CDR3 is TGTGCCAGCACGGTGGACAGGGGGAATTCACCCCTCCACTTT. This translates into CASTVDRGNSPLHF.

The genes are TRBV29-1 and TRBJ1-1; D is uncertain. CDR1 and CDR2 (germline): SQVTM, ANQGSEA. The CDR3 length is 10 residues. Trimming removed 5 bases at V and 0 bases at J, with 1 base between. Here the CDR3 DNA reads TGCAGCGTTCTGAACACTGAAGCTTTCTTT. As protein: CSVLNTEAFF. The full variable domain, its missing parts supplied by reference TRBV29-1 and TRBJ1-1, is SAVISQKPSRDICQRGTSLTIQCQVDSQVTMMFWYRQQPGQSLTLIATANQGSEATYESGFVIDKFPISRPNLTFSTLTVSNMSPEDSSIYLCSVLNTEAFFGQGTRLTVV.

This chain connects TRBV7-9 to TRBJ2-3, with 8 bases that match TRBD2. J lost 1 base, V lost 5 bases, and 5 bases had no gene match. The germline V gene has CDR1 SEHNR and CDR2 FQNEAQ (reference sequence). The length of the CDR3 is 15 residues. The CDR3 region is CASSLSGKGTDTQYF. The CDR3 coding sequence is TGTGCCAGCAGCCTTAGCGGGAAGGGCACAGATACGCAGTATTTT.

This clonotype was seen repeatedly, ten times or more. This chain links TRBV28 with TRBJ2-3; 12 bases are shared with TRBD2. The CDR3 has 18 amino acids. Germline V CDR1 and CDR2: MDHEN, SYDVKM. The J segment lost 3 bases and the V segment lost 6 bases, leaving 13 bases of the junction unmatched. The CDR3 DNA is TGTGCCAGCAGCGTCGGGATTAGACTAGCGGGAGAGACAGATACGCAGTATTTT. It is translated as CASSVGIRLAGETDTQYF. The full variable domain, with the rest looked up from reference TRBV28 and TRBJ2-3, is DVKVTQSSRYLVKRTGEKVFLECVQDMDHENMFWYRQDPGLGLRLIYFSYDVKMKEKGDIPEGYSVSREKKERFSLILESASTNQTSMYLCASSVGIRLAGETDTQYFGPGTRLTVL.

In this sample, this clonotype turned up many times. V gene TRBV12-3 or TRBV12-4 combines with J gene TRBJ2-5; D gene unclear. The CDR3 totals 13 residues. V shed 4 bases and J shed 2 bases, with 8 bases lying between them. Here the CDR3 reads CASSSQQQETQYF. The DNA for the CDR3 is TGTGCCAGCAGTTCTCAGCAACAAGAGACCCAGTACTTC.

This clonotype was recorded many times. The gene calls are TRBV20-1 and TRBJ1-6, with D hard to call. CDR1 and CDR2 from the germline V gene are DFQATT and SNEGSKA (reference sequence). The CDR3 spans 14 residues. The V end was cut by 6 bases, the J end by 6 bases, with 15 bases between. The CDR3 region has the DNA TGCAGTGCCGAACCCGGCAACCTTAATTCACCCCTCCACTTT. This codes for CSAEPGNLNSPLHF.

This clonotype was observed a handful of times. The rearrangement links TRBV6-2 or TRBV6-3 to TRBJ2-2; the D call may be TRBD1 or TRBD2 (5 bases each). The CDR3 sequence is 16 residues long. Germline V gene data show CDR1 as MNHEY and CDR2 as SVGEGT. V shed 2 bases and J shed 1 base, with 11 bases lying between them. The CDR3 DNA is TGTGCCAGCAGTTACCTGGGACGGATGAACACCGGGGAGCTGTTTTTT. Amino acids: CASSYLGRMNTGELFF.

This clonotype was picked up many times. The chain employs TRBV3-1 and TRBJ1-4, with D tentatively TRBD1 (6 bases). CDR1 is LGHDT and CDR2 is YNNKEL in the germline V gene (reference sequence). V was clipped by 2 bases and J by 8 bases, with 12 bases between them. The CDR3 is 14 amino acids. The CDR3: CASSQRGGQEKLFF. The CDR3 DNA sequence: TGTGCCAGCAGCCAACGAGGGGGTCAGGAAAAACTGTTTTTT.

This clonotype was observed many times. The chain joins TRBV10-1 to TRBJ1-1, with a tentative D call TRBD1 (5 bases). Germline assignment: CDR1 WNHNN and CDR2 SYGVQD (reference sequence). The length of the CDR3 is 13 residues. V was pared by 5 bases and J by 8 bases, with 15 bases between. This chain's CDR3 is CASSPTVEGEAFF. In DNA form, the CDR3 reads TGCGCCAGCAGTCCGACAGTGGAAGGGGAAGCTTTCTTT.

The V and J genes are TRBV24-1 and TRBJ2-2; either TRBD1 or TRBD2 may supply D (5 bases each). Deletions cut 0 bases from V and 5 bases from J, with 21 bases between. Germline V gene data show CDR1 as KGHDR and CDR2 as SFDVKD. The CDR3 covers 19 residues. CDR3 sequence reads: CATSDLLPEGRVGTGELFF. CDR3 in DNA: TGTGCCACCAGTGATTTGTTACCCGAGGGCAGGGTGGGGACCGGGGAGCTGTTTTTT.

This chain links TRBV2 with TRBJ2-6; D gene unclear. Between the trimmed V and J ends, which lost 2 bases and 4 bases, there was a span of 18 bases. The CDR3 totals 18 residues. Germline V gives CDR1 SNHLY, CDR2 FYNNEI. CDR3 in DNA: TGTGCCAGCAGTGAAAATCGACGGCCCCTTGCGGGGGCCAACGTCCTGACTTTC. Protein sequence: CASSENRRPLAGANVLTF. Full variable domain (rest looked up from reference TRBV2 and TRBJ2-6): EPEVTQTPSHQVTQMGQEVILRCVPISNHLYFYWYRQILGQKVEFLVSFYNNEISEKSEIFDDQFSVERPDGSNFTLKIRSTKLEDSAMYFCASSENRRPLAGANVLTFGAGSRLTVL.

This clonotype was counted at least ten times. J is TRBJ2-4 and V is TRBV28; D possibly uses TRBD1 or TRBD2 (5 bases each). Germline loops: CDR1 MDHEN, CDR2 SYDVKM. The CDR3 contains 13 residues. V was pared by 7 bases and J by 7 bases, with 14 bases between. The CDR3, as DNA: TGTGCCAGCACTAGGGACCTGAACAACATTCAGTACTTC. It yields the protein CASTRDLNNIQYF.

The rearrangement joins TRBV7-6 to TRBJ2-2, with D tentatively TRBD1 (6 bases). The germline V gene encodes CDR1 SGHVS and CDR2 FNYEAQ. This CDR3 region has 15 residues. Trimming took off 1 base at V and 3 bases at J, with 9 bases between the two ends. The DNA for the CDR3 is TGTGCCAGCAGCTTAGAAGGGGGTGACACCGGGGAGCTGTTTTTT. Residues: CASSLEGGDTGELFF.

This clonotype was seen many times. The V gene is TRBV12-3 or TRBV12-4, the J gene TRBJ2-5, with D possibly matching TRBD2 (6 bases). The CDR3 is 16 residues long. The V end lost 5 bases, the J end lost 2 bases, and 18 bases lay between the germline ends. The CDR3 sequence: CASSPGHGTYQETQYF. The CDR3 nucleotides are TGTGCCAGCAGTCCCGGACACGGGACTTATCAAGAGACCCAGTACTTC.

The chain recombines TRBV19 with TRBJ1-1, with TRBD1 matching over 9 bases. Trimming at V came to 5 bases and at J to 5 bases, leaving 15 bases not matched to a gene. This CDR3 comprises 17 residues. Germline-derived CDR1 and CDR2 are LNHDA and SQIVND (reference sequence). This chain's CDR3 is CASSSGQGRLDVTEAFF. CDR3 nucleotides: TGTGCCAGTAGTTCCGGACAGGGGCGATTGGACGTAACTGAAGCTTTCTTT.

This clonotype appeared a few times. The chain couples TRBV6-5 to TRBJ2-7, with D perhaps assigned TRBD1 or TRBD2 (7 bases each). Germline CDR1 MNHEY, CDR2 SVGAGI. The CDR3 consists of 15 residues. The V end lost 0 bases, the J end lost 5 bases, and 14 bases lay between the germline ends. CDR3 loop: CASSYSAAGGDEQYF. The CDR3 DNA reads TGTGCCAGCAGTTACTCGGCGGCAGGGGGGGACGAGCAGTACTTC.